These T cell receptor beta chains were read from a single sample in a study of blood T cell repertoires in COVID-19. TCRdb keeps only in-frame clones here, not all; method: immunoSEQ multiplex PCR. The data hold about 210,000 clones, with approximately 86% observed a single time. The material sequenced was peripheral blood. These receptors were collected from a man in his sixties with COVID-19, enrolled during active disease. The CDR3 runs from the conserved cysteine through the conserved F or W. Fields, in order: D gene, clone size, J gene, V gene, CDR3 protein, CDR3 DNA. D genes are given only for firm matches. Clone size is not always given. Where it is, it says once, few, many or a class for expanded clones.

>-|once|TRBJ1-2|TRBV18
CASSLESGMFGYTF
TGTGCCAGCTCCCTGGAATCGGGAATGTTCGGCTACACCTTC
>-|once|TRBJ1-1|TRBV10-3
CAISSREPNTEAFF
TGTGCCATCAGTTCCCGGGAACCGAACACTGAAGCTTTCTTT
>-|-|TRBJ2-5|TRBV5-1
CASSPGWTSQETQYF
TGCGCCAGCAGCCCCGGATGGACTTCGCAAGAGACCCAGTACTTC
>-|-|TRBJ1-4|TRBV10-3
CAASSDREKLFF
TGTGCCGCTTCGTCCGACAGGGAAAAACTGTTTTTT
>TRBD1|-|TRBJ2-5|TRBV5-4
CASSFRTGEETQYF
TGTGCCAGCAGCTTCCGGACAGGGGAAGAGACCCAGTACTTC
>TRBD1|-|TRBJ1-4|TRBV10-3
CAISEAGGAEEKLFF
TGTGCCATCAGTGAGGCAGGGGGTGCGGAGGAAAAACTGTTTTTT
>TRBD2|-|TRBJ2-3|TRBV4-2
CASRSIAGEGTDTQYF
TGTGCCAGCCGTTCTATAGCGGGAGAGGGCACAGATACGCAGTATTTT
>-|-|TRBJ1-1|TRBV5-1
CASSPGGMNTEAFF
TGCGCCAGCAGCCCCGGAGGGATGAACACTGAAGCTTTCTTT
>-|few|TRBJ1-1|TRBV18
CASSVGLLNTEAFF
TGTGCCAGCTCGGTCGGTTTATTGAACACTGAAGCTTTCTTT
>-|-|TRBJ1-6|TRBV6-2/TRBV6-3
CASSTRAYNSPLHF
TGTGCCAGCAGTACCCGGGCCTATAATTCACCCCTCCACTTT
>-|-|TRBJ1-5|TRBV28
CATGTPLTQHF
TGTGCCACTGGGACACCTTTGACCCAGCATTTT
>-|once|TRBJ2-1|TRBV4-2
CASSQERQGLNEQFF
TGTGCCAGCAGCCAAGAAAGACAGGGACTTAATGAGCAGTTCTTC
>TRBD1|-|TRBJ1-1|TRBV5-6
CASSLGRGRAEAFF
TGTGCCAGCAGCTTGGGAAGGGGGCGTGCTGAAGCTTTCTTT
>-|-|TRBJ2-1|TRBV5-1
CASSRGPYNEQFF
TGCGCCAGCAGCAGGGGCCCTTACAATGAGCAGTTCTTC
>TRBD1|-|TRBJ2-1|TRBV9
CASSVTGGFRDNEQFF
TGTGCCAGCAGCGTAACAGGGGGCTTTAGGGACAATGAGCAGTTCTTC
>-|once|TRBJ1-2|TRBV9
CASSVDGTGKGYTF
TGTGCCAGCAGCGTAGATGGAACAGGGAAAGGCTACACCTTC
>-|-|TRBJ2-7|TRBV7-9
CASSLGSGYEQYF
TGTGCCAGCAGCTTAGGATCAGGATACGAGCAGTACTTC
>TRBD1|-|TRBJ2-4|TRBV28
CASRLGQVRGNIQYF
TGTGCCAGCAGACTAGGACAGGTTCGGGGTAACATTCAGTACTTC
>-|-|TRBJ1-4|TRBV21-1
CASSKTGRRNATNEKLFF
TGTGCCAGCAGCAAAACCGGAAGGAGAAATGCAACTAATGAAAAACTGTTTTTT
>-|-|TRBJ2-2|TRBV5-5
CASSAFWTAGELFF
TGTGCCAGCAGCGCTTTTTGGACAGCTGGGGAGCTGTTTTTT
>-|-|TRBJ2-5|TRBV29-1
CSVVALGTQYF
TGCAGCGTTGTCGCCCTGGGGACTCAGTACTTC
>TRBD1|-|TRBJ1-2|TRBV6-6
CASRLTGGDYGYTF
TGTGCCAGCAGGCTTACAGGGGGCGACTATGGCTACACCTTC
>TRBD1|-|TRBJ1-4|TRBV28
CASSSSIDRDREKLFF
TGTGCCAGCAGTTCGTCGATCGACAGGGACAGGGAAAAACTGTTTTTT
>-|-|TRBJ2-5|TRBV29-1
CSVVVRQETQYF
TGCAGCGTTGTGGTCAGACAAGAGACCCAGTACTTC
>-|-|TRBJ1-3|TRBV18
CASSPIQETGNTIYF
TGTGCCAGCTCACCAATACAGGAAACTGGAAACACCATATATTTT
>TRBD1|-|TRBJ1-3|TRBV3-1/TRBV3-2
CASSQRQGIRNTIYF
TGTGCCAGCAGCCAACGACAGGGGATAAGAAACACCATATATTTT
>-|few|TRBJ1-2|TRBV14
CASSLDSYYGYTF
TGTGCCAGCAGCCTCGACAGCTACTATGGCTACACCTTC
>-|-|TRBJ2-7|TRBV5-1
CASSLVAGTYEQYF
TGCGCCAGCAGCTTGGTCGCGGGGACCTACGAGCAGTACTTC
>TRBD1|-|TRBJ1-5|TRBV18
CASSVLQGIQPQHF
TGTGCCAGCTCAGTTTTACAGGGGATCCAGCCCCAGCATTTT
>-|-|TRBJ2-1|TRBV6-2/TRBV6-3
CASSVREEQFF
TGTGCCAGCAGTGTCCGGGAAGAGCAGTTCTTC
>-|-|TRBJ1-3|TRBV18
CASSQTQRGNTIYF
TGTGCCAGCTCACAAACCCAGCGTGGAAACACCATATATTTT
>-|once|TRBJ1-3|TRBV11-2
CASSLEAAGLRSGNTIYF
TGTGCCAGCAGCTTAGAAGCGGCAGGCCTGAGGTCTGGAAACACCATATATTTT
>TRBD1|few|TRBJ1-3|TRBV4-2
CASSQELARTGDGNTIYF
TGTGCCAGCAGCCAAGAGTTAGCCAGGACAGGGGATGGAAACACCATATATTTT
>-|-|TRBJ1-2|TRBV28
CASSLWASGDYGYTF
TGTGCCAGCAGTTTATGGGCATCAGGGGACTATGGCTACACCTTC
>TRBD1|-|TRBJ1-5|TRBV12-5
CASGLLTGNNQPQHF
TGTGCTAGTGGTTTGTTGACAGGGAACAATCAGCCCCAGCATTTT
>-|-|TRBJ1-5|TRBV12-3/TRBV12-4
CASSHRDSRPQHF
TGTGCCAGCAGTCACAGGGATTCCCGGCCCCAGCATTTT
>-|few|TRBJ1-6|TRBV4-3
CASSQDSAGAYNSPLHF
TGCGCCAGCAGCCAAGATTCGGCAGGGGCCTATAATTCACCCCTCCACTTT
>-|-|TRBJ1-3|TRBV7-9
CASRSQRSSGNTIYF
TGTGCCAGCAGGAGTCAACGGAGCTCTGGAAACACCATATATTTT
>-|-|TRBJ2-3|TRBV6-4
CASSEQRSTDTQYF
TGTGCCAGCAGCGAACAGAGAAGCACAGATACGCAGTATTTT
>-|-|TRBJ1-3|TRBV9
CASSPKGSGNTIYF
TGTGCCAGCAGCCCGAAGGGGTCTGGAAACACCATATATTTT
>TRBD2|-|TRBJ2-1|TRBV6-5
CASRVGTSEAFF
TGTGCCAGCAGGGTCGGGACTAGCGAGGCGTTCTTC
>-|-|TRBJ1-5|TRBV6-4
CASSEGGNQPQHF
TGTGCCAGCAGTGAAGGAGGAAATCAGCCCCAGCATTTT
>-|few|TRBJ2-7|TRBV28
CASSFNTNYEQYF
TGTGCCAGCAGTTTTAACACCAACTACGAGCAGTACTTC
>-|-|TRBJ2-7|TRBV29-1
CSVALLGGFDEQYF
TGCAGCGTTGCTCTCTTAGGGGGTTTCGACGAGCAGTACTTC
>TRBD1|-|TRBJ2-7|TRBV11-2
CASSLGGTGLYEQYF
TGTGCCAGCAGCTTAGGGGGGACAGGGCTGTACGAGCAGTACTTC
>-|-|TRBJ1-3|TRBV6-5
CASSSPTRSGNTIYF
TGTGCCAGCAGTTCCCCGACTCGCTCTGGAAACACCATATATTTT
>-|-|TRBJ2-2|TRBV10-3
CAISESVRNTGELFF
TGTGCCATCAGTGAGTCCGTCCGGAACACCGGGGAGCTGTTTTTT
>-|-|TRBJ1-1|TRBV5-4
CASSLVPGTRKGAEAFF
TGTGCCAGCAGCTTGGTCCCCGGGACACGGAAGGGAGCAGAAGCTTTCTTT
>TRBD2|-|TRBJ2-7|TRBV7-8
CASSFSGASSYEQYF
TGTGCCAGCAGCTTTAGCGGGGCAAGCTCCTACGAGCAGTACTTC
>-|-|TRBJ1-5|TRBV6-4
CASSDGGSGQPQHF
TGTGCCAGCAGTGACGGAGGTTCGGGACAGCCCCAGCATTTT
>TRBD2|-|TRBJ2-1|TRBV28
CASIAGGRGEQFF
TGTGCCAGCATAGCGGGAGGCCGGGGTGAGCAGTTCTTC